The 27 T cell receptor beta chains below were found in one sample sequenced in a study of control samples from healthy donors and cancer patients. Repertoires were generated with immunoSEQ multiplex PCR, while TCRdb's copy carries only in-frame clones and drops some. The data hold 90,000 to 140,000 clones, with 83% observed a single time. Input material: blood. The receptors derive from a woman in her 50s in good health.

The chain uses TRBV2 and TRBJ1-2; the D is unclear. The germline V gene has CDR1 SNHLY and CDR2 FYNNEI. Trimming took 2 bases from V and 10 from J, leaving 11 bases between them. CDR3 length: 12 amino acids. The CDR3 sequence is CASSEQAEDYTF. DNA of the CDR3: TGTGCCAGCAGTGAACAGGCTGAAGACTACACCTTC.

V and J are TRBV7-8 and TRBJ1-1; 10 bases map to TRBD1. The CDR3 is made up of 14 amino acids. Germline loops: CDR1 SGHVS, CDR2 FQNEAQ. V was pared by 5 bases and J by 3 bases, with 3 bases of the junction left unmatched. The CDR3 coding sequence is TGTGCCAGCAGCCATGGGACAGGGGACACTGAAGCTTTCTTT. The encoded protein is CASSHGTGDTEAFF.

This clone was observed a single time. The chain carries TRBV18 and TRBJ2-7, with D maybe TRBD2 (5 bases). Deletions cut 0 bases from V and 0 bases from J, with 9 bases between. Germline V CDR1 and CDR2: KGHSH, LQKENI. The CDR3 covers 15 residues. The CDR3 protein is CASSPPGILSYEQYF. The CDR3 nucleotides are TGTGCCAGCTCACCACCCGGGATTCTCTCCTACGAGCAGTACTTC.

This clone was seen only once. The chain is built from TRBV7-9 and TRBJ2-1; D not resolved. CDR1 SEHNR and CDR2 FQNEAQ come from the germline V gene (reference sequence). The length of the CDR3 is 14 residues. V lost 5 bases to trimming and J lost 5 bases, with 13 bases between them. CDR3 residues: CASSGVNLNNEQFF. In nucleotides, the CDR3 is TGTGCCAGCAGCGGGGTAAACCTGAACAATGAGCAGTTCTTC. Together with reference TRBV7-9 and TRBJ2-1, the CDR3 gives the full variable domain: DTGVSQNPRHKITKRGQNVTFRCDPISEHNRLYWYRQTLGQGPEFLTYFQNEAQLEKSRLLSDRFSAERPKGSFSTLEIQRTEQGDSAMYLCASSGVNLNNEQFFGPGTRLTVL.

V is TRBV7-2 and J is TRBJ2-1; D uncertain. The germline gives CDR1 SGHTA, CDR2 FQGNSA. The V end was cut by 1 base, the J end by 9 bases, with 16 bases between. The CDR3 consists of 15 residues. For the CDR3, the DNA is TGTGCCAGCAGCTTAGGAACGGTGAGGACGGCTGAGCAGTTCTTC. Protein product: CASSLGTVRTAEQFF.

The chain combines TRBV7-6 with TRBJ1-2; a possible D gene is TRBD1 (5 bases). V lost 6 bases and J lost 5, with 19 bases in between. Per the germline V gene, CDR1 is SGHVS and CDR2 is FNYEAQ. The CDR3 is made up of 15 amino acids. The CDR3 here is CASRPWDPGNYGYTF. CDR3 bases: TGTGCCAGCAGACCCTGGGACCCCGGCAATTATGGCTACACCTTC.

V and J are TRBV6-4 and TRBJ2-1; 8 bases map to TRBD2. The germline V gene encodes CDR1 MRHNA and CDR2 SNTAGT. CDR3 length: 15 residues. V lost 6 bases to trimming and J lost 1 base; unmatched junction nucleotides: 5. The CDR3 region has the DNA TGTGCCAGCAGCCTACTAGCGGCATCCTACAATGAGCAGTTCTTC. This gives the protein CASSLLAASYNEQFF.

The chain is built from TRBV19 and TRBJ2-7; D perhaps matches TRBD2 (5 bases). The germline gives CDR1 LNHDA, CDR2 SQIVND (reference sequence). CDR3 length: 12 amino acids. Trimming took 5 bases from V and 2 from J, leaving 7 bases between them. This CDR3 is CASSAGTYEQYF. DNA for the CDR3: TGTGCCAGTAGTGCCGGGACCTACGAGCAGTACTTC.

CDR3: CATSEYSGSLTDTQYF. Here the CDR3 DNA reads TGTGCCACCAGTGAGTATAGCGGGAGTCTGACAGATACGCAGTATTTT. V and J are TRBV24-1 and TRBJ2-3, with 9 nucleotides matching TRBD2. Trimming removed 4 bases from V and 3 bases from J; junction bases left unmatched: 7. This CDR3 is 16 amino acids long. Germline CDR1 is KGHDR and CDR2 is SFDVKD.

The rearrangement uses TRBV5-4 and TRBJ1-3; possible D gene TRBD1, 6 bases. The CDR3 contains 16 residues. V shed 0 bases and J shed 0 bases, with 10 bases lying between them. Per the germline V gene, CDR1 is SGHNT and CDR2 is YYREEE (reference sequence). The CDR3 sequence: CASSLDRVSSGNTIYF. CDR3 bases: TGTGCCAGCAGCTTGGACAGGGTGAGCTCTGGAAACACCATATATTTT. The whole variable domain, filled in from reference TRBV5-4 and TRBJ1-3, reads ETGVTQSPTHLIKTRGQQVTLRCSSQSGHNTVSWYQQALGQGPQFIFQYYREEENGRGNFPPRFSGLQFPNYSSELNVNALELDDSALYLCASSLDRVSSGNTIYFGEGSWLTVV.

The chain couples TRBV9 to TRBJ1-5; no clear D. Looked up from germline, CDR1 is SGDLS and CDR2 is YYNGEE. This CDR3 comprises 15 residues. Trimming cost V 2 bases and J 0 bases, with 9 bases left between them. The CDR3 spells CASSVGRNSNQPQHF. Written as DNA, the CDR3 is TGTGCCAGCAGCGTCGGTCGAAATAGCAATCAGCCCCAGCATTTT.

The chain employs TRBV6-5 and TRBJ2-2; the D gene is possibly TRBD1 (5 bases). Looked up from germline, CDR1 is MNHEY and CDR2 is SVGAGI. Deletions cut 2 bases from V and 2 bases from J, with 9 bases between. The CDR3 consists of 15 residues. The CDR3 reads CASSYDRFNTGELFF. Written as DNA, the CDR3 is TGTGCCAGCAGTTACGACAGATTTAACACCGGGGAGCTGTTTTTT.

The chain employs TRBV27 and TRBJ2-1, with 11 nucleotides matching TRBD2. The germline gives CDR1 MNHEY, CDR2 SMNVEV (reference sequence). The CDR3 is made up of 16 amino acids. The junction had 6 bases not matched to a gene; V was cut back by 2 bases and J by 6 bases. The chain's CDR3 is CASSLGPSGGTNEQFF. The CDR3 DNA reads as TGTGCCAGCAGTTTAGGCCCTAGCGGGGGGACCAATGAGCAGTTCTTC.

The rearrangement links TRBV12-1 to TRBJ2-2; the DNA was not compared with TRBD1, the D call given in the table. TRBV12-1 has pseudogene status. This CDR3 has 16 amino acids. The chain's CDR3 is CASSFSAGQNTGELFF. As DNA, the CDR3 is TGTGCCAGCAGCTTTTCGGCAGGGCAGAACACCGGGGAGCTGTTTTTT.

The chain couples TRBV2 to TRBJ2-7, with TRBD1 identical over 8 bases. V shed 3 bases and J 6 bases; nucleotides not matched to a gene: 10. The length of the CDR3 is 15 residues. The germline V gene has CDR1 SNHLY and CDR2 FYNNEI. The CDR3: CASSERFFTGGEQYF. The CDR3 DNA sequence: TGTGCCAGCAGTGAGCGGTTCTTTACAGGGGGCGAGCAGTACTTC.

This sequence joins TRBV7-2 and TRBJ1-1; the D is unclear. The ends were cut back, 1 base at V and 1 base at J, with 19 bases in the middle. Germline CDR1 and CDR2: SGHTA and FQGNSA. The CDR3 runs 18 residues. The CDR3 sequence is CASSLEQLASMTNTEAFF. The CDR3 nucleotides are TGTGCCAGCAGCTTAGAACAGCTTGCTTCCATGACGAACACTGAAGCTTTCTTT. The full variable domain, its missing parts supplied by reference TRBV7-2 and TRBJ1-1, is GAGVSQSPSNKVTEKGKDVELRCDPISGHTALYWYRQSLGQGLEFLIYFQGNSAPDKSGLPSDRFSAERTGGSVSTLTIQRTQQEDSAVYLCASSLEQLASMTNTEAFFGQGTRLTVV.

V is TRBV3-1 (or the pseudogene TRBV3-2) and J is TRBJ1-2, with a possible D match to TRBD1 (6 bases). V gave up 0 bases and J gave up 7 bases, with 18 bases separating them. The CDR3 length is 16 residues. Germline CDR1 and CDR2: LGHDT and YNNKEL (reference sequence). The CDR3 reads CASSQDATGFYGGYTF. CDR3 sequence (DNA): TGTGCCAGCAGCCAAGACGCGACAGGCTTTTACGGTGGCTACACCTTC.

This sequence joins TRBV7-8 and TRBJ2-7; TRBD1 matches at 7 bases. CDR3 length equals 16 residues. Germline lookup yields CDR1 SGHVS and CDR2 FQNEAQ. The V segment lost 5 bases and the J segment 5 bases; nucleotides outside the gene matches: 15. The CDR3 DNA is TGTGCCAGCAGCACACCCGGGGAAGGGGGCACCCACGAGCAGTACTTC. It yields the protein CASSTPGEGGTHEQYF.

V usage is TRBV9 and J usage is TRBJ1-3, with TRBD1 identical over 12 bases. The V and J ends lost 4 bases and 8 bases, in that order; junction bases with no gene match: 10. In germline, CDR1 is SGDLS, CDR2 YYNGEE. The CDR3 totals 16 residues. CDR3 loop: CASSTLGTGGWDTIYF. The DNA of the CDR3 is TGTGCCAGCAGCACTCTCGGGACAGGGGGCTGGGACACCATATATTTT.

The genes are TRBV6-5 and TRBJ1-1; 8 bases line up with TRBD1. CDR3 length equals 14 residues. CDR1 is MNHEY, CDR2 SVGAGI, per germline. Trimming at V came to 6 bases and at J to 1 base, leaving 4 bases not matched to a gene. The DNA for the CDR3 is TGTGCCAGCAGGAGGACAGGGCCGAACACTGAAGCTTTCTTT. Its translation is CASRRTGPNTEAFF.

V usage is TRBV7-9 and J usage is TRBJ2-2; 10 nucleotides line up with TRBD2. From germline, CDR1 is SEHNR and CDR2 FQNEAQ (reference sequence). V trimming: 2 bases; J trimming: 3 bases; junction bases outside the gene matches: 3. The CDR3 covers 16 residues. The CDR3 spells CASSLILAGDTGELFF. The CDR3 nucleotides read TGTGCCAGCAGCTTAATTCTAGCGGGGGACACCGGGGAGCTGTTTTTT.

The chain is built from TRBV13 and TRBJ2-1, with 9 bases lining up with TRBD2. There are 14 residues in the CDR3. CDR1 is PRHDT, CDR2 FYEKMQ, per germline (reference sequence). The V segment lost 3 bases and the J segment 5 bases; nucleotides outside the gene matches: 2. This chain's CDR3 is CASSFGGRDNEQFF. CDR3 nucleotides: TGTGCCAGCAGCTTTGGCGGGAGGGACAATGAGCAGTTCTTC.

The chain uses TRBV28 and TRBJ1-5, with D perhaps matching TRBD1 (5 bases). The CDR3 length is 15 residues. Germline values: CDR1 MDHEN, CDR2 SYDVKM. The germline V and J ends were trimmed by 1 base and 7 bases, with 14 bases remaining between them. CDR3 sequence (DNA): TGTGCCAGCAGTTTATCAGTGAGGGGTGAACAGCCCCAGCATTTT. Its protein product is CASSLSVRGEQPQHF.

This chain connects TRBV6-5 to TRBJ1-5; weak D call: TRBD1 (6 bases). V was clipped by 7 bases and J by 0 bases, with 13 bases between them. The CDR3 is made up of 15 amino acids. The germline CDR1 and CDR2 sequences are MNHEY and SVGAGI. CDR3 in DNA: TGTGCCAGCATGGGACACCACAATAGCAATCAGCCCCAGCATTTT. Translation: CASMGHHNSNQPQHF.

The V call is TRBV3-1 (or the pseudogene TRBV3-2), the J call TRBJ1-1, with D hard to call. This CDR3 comprises 12 residues. CDR1 is LGHDT and CDR2 is YNNKEL in the germline V gene (reference sequence). The germline V and J ends were trimmed by 5 bases and 5 bases, with 9 bases remaining between them. In nucleotides, the CDR3 is TGTGCCAGCAGCATAGGGTATACTGAAGCTTTCTTT. Residues: CASSIGYTEAFF.

This clone was counted a single time. V and J are TRBV11-2 and TRBJ1-2, with 8 bases fitting TRBD1. Looked up from germline, CDR1 is SGHAT and CDR2 is FQNNGV. V lost 5 bases, J lost 4 bases, and 3 bases stayed unmatched. The CDR3 totals 13 residues. The CDR3 spells CASSIGQGYGYTF. The CDR3 nucleotides read TGTGCCAGCAGCATAGGACAGGGCTATGGCTACACCTTC. The full variable domain, completed using reference TRBV11-2 and TRBJ1-2, is EAGVAQSPRYKIIEKRQSVAFWCNPISGHATLYWYQQILGQGPKLLIQFQNNGVVDDSQLPKDRFSAERLKGVDSTLKIQPAKLEDSAVYLCASSIGQGYGYTFGSGTRLTVV.

V is TRBV5-1 and J is TRBJ2-1; TRBD2 aligns across 12 bases. This CDR3 contains 15 residues. After removal of 3 bases from V and 7 bases from J, the junction contained 5 bases not matched to a gene. Germline V gene data show CDR1 as SGHRS and CDR2 as YFSETQ. CDR3 loop: CASSSRLAGDNEQFF. Here the CDR3 DNA reads TGCGCCAGCAGCTCACGACTAGCGGGAGATAATGAGCAGTTCTTC.